This record looks at one T cell receptor beta chain sequence and its context. Which antigen it targets is not known. No much larger clonotype is one base removed from it; base qualities were not supplied. The data are from a study of T cell responses to AZD1222 COVID-19 vaccine (dated by TCRdb to about 2021). Context from the whole study: AZD1222 recipients given second doses at about 4 weeks or at about 12 weeks were pooled, since spike-specific TCR depth and breadth were not found to differ between the two schedules. TCR sequencing covered some 250 trial participants: 207 given two doses of AZD1222 and about 26 given two doses of MenACWY control vaccine. Trial participants were enrolled by age into subgroups of 18-55, 56-69 and 70-plus years, and about 150, 27 and 61 TCR-sequenced participants, respectively, were included in these subgroups. Summary of the overall study and its limitations: The 56-69-year group was small, and its depth increase did not reach significance, likely because of low power. Conclusions about previously exposed vaccinees were limited because only a handful of AZD1222 recipients were SARS-CoV-2 seropositive at baseline. Because no samples from the day 14 peak response were available, repertoires could be characterized only after the peak T cell response. CD4 TCRs associated with the vaccine covered the entire spike protein, and the dominant responses were in regions 160-218 and 743-854. Reportedly, almost half of the unique spike-specific TCRs recognized epitopes lying outside the regions that are mutated in the B.1.351 and B.1.1.7 variants. A significant rise in spike-specific TCR breadth and depth was observed after two AZD1222 doses relative to day 0 and relative to MenACWY recipients. Participants were mostly white British, with more females than males. The authors suggested clonal diversity may have been underestimated.

The CDR3 regions of human TCRbeta chains were subjected to immunosequencing. From the authors' description of their analysis: TCRs in the repertoires were matched against a reference library of SARS-CoV-2-specific TCRs that had been generated with the MIRA antigen-specificity platform. Breadth was defined as the fraction of unique TCRs that were SARS-CoV-2-associated. Depth was defined as the fraction of total T cells that were SARS-CoV-2-associated. Using the MIRA data, every spike-specific TCR was mapped to the spike region that the TCR reacted to and assigned to either a CD4 or a CD8 class. Log10-transformed breadth and depth values were compared by one-way ANOVA with Sidak's multiple comparisons tests. This is the immuneACCESS table as TCRdb keeps it, with only in-frame sequences that have V and J called. A part of the clones is gone; compared with another copy, unresolved V genes explain less than half, and the rest is unexplained. V and J calls and clone size are copied from that table; D and trimming were computed from the DNA. This sample comprises 170,000 or so clones, more than 85% of them detected only once. The ten largest clonotypes hold 0.7% to 0.9% of the sample.

V sheds 2 bases and J sheds 3 bases, leaving 11 bases between their ends. CDR1 is given as SGHTA and CDR2 as FQGNSA, both from the germline V gene. The CDR3 sequence holds 15 residues, the cysteine and phenylalanine included. Only the CDR3 region is kept as DNA, spanning 45 bases read in frame from base 1. The time point label, as the study defines it: baseline before first vaccination. Vaccinee samples were obtained from the UK trials COV001 and COV002, which included a single-blind randomized controlled phase 2/3 trial of AZD1222 (ChAdOx1 nCoV-19) in healthy adults. Trial participant PBMC samples were collected at day 0 and day 28 after the second dose for TCRbeta chain sequencing.

Sequencing was performed on peripheral blood, taken on day 0 of AZD1222 vaccination. This TCR derives from an adult in good health. The chain couples TRBV7-2 to TRBJ1-5, with the D gene call left open. At the DNA level, the sequence is TGTGCCAGCAGCTTATTTGCGGTCACCAATCAGCCCCAGCATTTT. This codes for CASSLFAVTNQPQHF.